A selection of T cell receptor beta chains follows, all from one sample in a study of vaccination effects on CD4 cells after COVID-19. Sequenced by immunoSEQ multiplex PCR; TCRdb stores in-frame clones only, minus some. The sample records 70,000 or so clones, 60% to 80% being singletons. These TCRs' antigens remain unknown. The sequences come from CD4+ T cells from PBMCs cultured without peptide, collected before COVID-19 vaccination. The receptors here all came from a human donor who received a COVID-19 vaccine. The CDR3 runs from the conserved cysteine through the conserved F or W. The D gene is left open where the match is weak. Only part of the rows carry a size: once, few, many, or a class if the clone is expanded.

13	TRBV19	TRBJ1-2	.	.	CASSMDPTWGYTF	TGTGCCAGTAGTATGGACCCCACCTGGGGCTACACCTTC
16	TRBV4-1	TRBJ2-1	.	.	CASSQVHRVAANEQFF	TGCGCCAGCAGCCAAGTTCACAGGGTGGCGGCCAATGAGCAGTTCTTC
17	TRBV1	TRBJ1-1	.	.	CTSSQLQGRRANTEAFF	TGCACCAGCAGCCAACTACAGGGACGGAGGGCGAACACTGAAGCTTTCTTT
17	TRBV4-1	TRBJ1-2	.	.	CASSQDGGGRGWYGYTF	TGCGCCAGCAGCCAAGATGGGGGCGGACGAGGTTGGTATGGCTACACCTTC
16	TRBV19	TRBJ1-2	TRBD1	.	CASIPLGQGSNYGYTF	TGTGCCAGTATCCCTCTCGGACAGGGCTCTAACTATGGCTACACCTTC
14	TRBV4-1	TRBJ1-1	.	.	CASSRSSGGTEAFF	TGCGCCAGCAGCCGAAGCAGCGGGGGGACTGAAGCTTTCTTT
15	TRBV30	TRBJ2-6	.	.	CAWRLGLSGANVLTF	TGTGCCTGGAGGCTTGGACTGTCTGGGGCCAACGTCCTGACTTTC
17	TRBV2	TRBJ2-5	TRBD2	.	CASSDSGLAGGWETQYF	TGTGCCAGCAGTGACTCGGGACTAGCGGGGGGGTGGGAGACCCAGTACTTC
16	TRBV7-2	TRBJ2-1	TRBD1	.	CASSLRRTGGALEQFF	TGTGCCAGCAGCTTAAGACGCACAGGGGGCGCATTGGAGCAGTTCTTC
16	TRBV7-2	TRBJ2-2	.	.	CASSSWTDLNTGELFF	TGTGCCAGCAGCTCTTGGACAGATCTGAACACCGGGGAGCTGTTTTTT
14	TRBV4-1	TRBJ2-5	.	.	CASSLYRDGETQYF	TGCGCCAGCAGTCTTTACAGGGATGGAGAGACCCAGTACTTC
15	TRBV3-1/TRBV3-2	TRBJ1-3	.	.	CASSNNLGSGNTIYF	TGTGCCAGCAGTAACAACCTGGGATCTGGAAACACCATATATTTT
15	TRBV6-5	TRBJ1-5	TRBD1	.	CASRPTGLFNQPQHF	TGTGCCAGCAGGCCGACAGGGTTATTCAATCAGCCCCAGCATTTT
15	TRBV24-1	TRBJ2-1	TRBD2	.	CATSLNSGGFDEQFF	TGTGCCACCAGTTTGAATAGCGGGGGTTTCGATGAGCAGTTCTTC
14	TRBV5-4	TRBJ2-2	.	.	CASSLQGMPGELFF	TGTGCCAGCAGCTTACAGGGTATGCCCGGGGAGCTGTTTTTT
14	TRBV5-1	TRBJ1-2	TRBD1	.	CASRRGQTVSGYTF	TGCGCCAGTAGAAGGGGACAGACGGTGAGTGGCTACACCTTC
15	TRBV5-1	TRBJ2-3	TRBD2	.	CASSLSGGVSDTQYF	TGCGCCAGCAGCTTAAGCGGGGGTGTGTCAGATACGCAGTATTTT
14	TRBV7-2	TRBJ1-5	.	.	CASSTGRNNQPQHF	TGTGCCAGCAGCACCGGACGGAACAATCAGCCCCAGCATTTT
14	TRBV12-5	TRBJ2-1	TRBD1	.	CASGFGQGAREQFF	TGTGCTAGTGGTTTCGGACAGGGGGCTCGTGAGCAGTTCTTC
14	TRBV6-5	TRBJ2-3	TRBD1	.	CASSRTGGADTQYF	TGTGCCAGCAGCCGGACAGGGGGCGCAGATACGCAGTATTTT
15	TRBV18	TRBJ2-2	.	.	CASSPTLSGTGELFF	TGTGCCAGCTCACCTACTCTCTCTGGCACCGGGGAGCTGTTTTTT
14	TRBV9	TRBJ2-2	.	.	CASSMTGATGELFF	TGTGCCAGCAGCATGACAGGTGCCACCGGGGAGCTGTTTTTT
13	TRBV11-2	TRBJ2-2	.	few	CASSLSRVGELFF	TGTGCCAGCAGCTTAAGCAGGGTCGGGGAGCTGTTTTTT
16	TRBV27	TRBJ2-3	TRBD2	once	CASSARLAGGTDTQYF	TGTGCCAGCAGTGCGAGACTAGCGGGGGGCACAGATACGCAGTATTTT
15	TRBV7-8	TRBJ2-3	TRBD2	.	CASRKAGGSTDTQYF	TGTGCCAGCAGGAAAGCGGGGGGGAGCACAGATACGCAGTATTTT
19	TRBV7-2	TRBJ1-1	TRBD1	once	CASSLFTRFFGTGAEGAFF	TGTGCCAGCAGCTTATTTACTCGCTTCTTCGGGACAGGTGCGGAGGGAGCTTTCTTT
16	TRBV9	TRBJ2-2	TRBD1	.	CASSVTGGAGTGELFF	TGTGCCAGCAGCGTGACAGGGGGCGCAGGCACCGGGGAGCTGTTTTTT
14	TRBV7-9	TRBJ2-5	TRBD1	.	CASSLAAGGETQYF	TGTGCCAGCAGCTTAGCCGCAGGGGGAGAGACCCAGTACTTC
13	TRBV11-3	TRBJ2-3	.	once	CASSPSRGDTQYF	TGTGCCAGCAGCCCGTCACGCGGAGATACGCAGTATTTT
13	TRBV29-1	TRBJ2-6	.	.	CSVHSSGANVLTF	TGCAGCGTCCATAGCTCTGGGGCCAACGTCCTGACTTTC
14	TRBV6-5	TRBJ1-1	.	.	CASTPERLNTEAFF	TGTGCCAGTACGCCGGAGCGGCTGAACACTGAAGCTTTCTTT
16	TRBV4-1	TRBJ2-3	TRBD2	.	CASTLKFLGTNDTQYF	TGCGCCAGCACCCTAAAATTCCTCGGGACTAACGATACGCAGTATTTT
13	TRBV7-2	TRBJ2-2	.	.	CASSRQRTEELFF	TGTGCCAGCAGCAGACAGCGGACCGAGGAGCTGTTTTTT
14	TRBV18	TRBJ2-2	TRBD2	.	CASSPGLVAGELFF	TGTGCCAGCTCACCGGGACTAGTGGCCGGGGAGCTGTTTTTT
13	TRBV7-3	TRBJ2-3	.	.	CASSLTSPDTQYF	TGTGCCAGCAGTCTAACGTCACCAGATACGCAGTATTTT